This paragraph reports one T cell receptor (beta chain). Its antigen is unknown. This entry belongs to a study of CD8+ T cells in alopecia areata. The CDR3 is made up of 13 amino acids. Trimming pared 1 base from V and 5 bases from J, leaving 11 bases between. Germline-derived CDR1 and CDR2 are GTSNPN and SVGIG (reference sequence). Points from the study as a whole: Lesional scalp displayed greater clonality than normal scalp, most notably in alopecia totalis/universalis.

Investigators isolated RNA and reverse transcribed it into cDNA to act as the sequencing template. Repertoires were generated with immunoSEQ multiplex PCR, while TCRdb's copy carries only in-frame clones and drops some. The sample lists about 120,000 clones, approximately 53% occurring once. The treatment was: oral pan-JAK inhibitor, 5-10 mg twice daily. The chain joins TRBV30 to TRBJ1-2; possible D gene TRBD1, 5 bases. Material: CD4+ T cells sorted from blood, obtained at week 4, from a patient treated with tofacitinib. This receptor was taken from a human donor with alopecia areata. CDR3 protein: CAWSAGTSYGYTF. The CDR3 DNA follows: TGTGCCTGGAGTGCCGGGACTTCTTATGGCTACACCTTC.